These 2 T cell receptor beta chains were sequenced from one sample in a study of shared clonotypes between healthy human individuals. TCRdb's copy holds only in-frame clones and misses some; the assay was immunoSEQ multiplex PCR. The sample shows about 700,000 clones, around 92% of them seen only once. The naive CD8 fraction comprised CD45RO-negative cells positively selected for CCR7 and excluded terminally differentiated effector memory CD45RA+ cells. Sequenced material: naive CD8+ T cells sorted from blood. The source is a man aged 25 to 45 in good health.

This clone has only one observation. The chain's CDR3 is CASSTPGTVGGGNQPQHF. The CDR3 nucleotides are TGTGCCAGCAGCACACCCGGTACCGTGGGAGGGGGCAATCAGCCCCAGCATTTT. This rearrangement joins TRBV5-8 to TRBJ1-5; D possibly corresponds to TRBD1 (5 bases). CDR1 is SGHTS, CDR2 YDEGEE, per germline. V lost 4 bases and J 2 bases, leaving 22 bases between the germline ends. The CDR3 runs 18 residues.

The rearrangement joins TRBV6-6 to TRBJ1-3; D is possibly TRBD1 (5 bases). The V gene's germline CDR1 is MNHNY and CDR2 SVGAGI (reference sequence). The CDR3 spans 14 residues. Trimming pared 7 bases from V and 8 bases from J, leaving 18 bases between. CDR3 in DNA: TGTGCCAGCATCCGGGGACCGACCCTTGACACCATATATTTT. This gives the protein CASIRGPTLDTIYF.